This entry lists 30 T cell receptor beta chains sequenced from one sample in a study of blood T cell repertoires in COVID-19. The assay was immunoSEQ multiplex PCR, and TCRdb's table has in-frame clones only and misses some. In the table there are around 340,000 clones, around 88% of which are singletons. The sample was peripheral blood. The source of these receptors is a woman between 55 and 75 years old with COVID-19, enrolled during active disease.

The chain carries TRBV6-5 and TRBJ2-1; weak D call: TRBD2 (6 bases). The CDR3 contains 14 residues. Germline assignment: CDR1 MNHEY and CDR2 SVGAGI. V lost 4 bases and J 7 bases, leaving 14 bases between the germline ends. Written as DNA, the CDR3 is TGTGCCAGCAGTTCCTGGGGGGTGGGTAATGAGCAGTTCTTC. Translation gives CASSSWGVGNEQFF.

The chain couples TRBV5-6 to TRBJ1-6; D is ambiguous. Germline V gene lookup returns CDR1 SGHDT and CDR2 YYEEEE. The CDR3 is made up of 17 amino acids. V was cut by 1 base and J by 4 bases, with 15 bases left in between. The CDR3 DNA reads TGTGCCAGCAGCTTGATGTCAGGCGAAGATTATAATTCACCCCTCCACTTT. Translating gives CASSLMSGEDYNSPLHF. The full variable domain, with the rest looked up from reference TRBV5-6 and TRBJ1-6, is DAGVTQSPTHLIKTRGQQVTLRCSPKSGHDTVSWYQQALGQGPQFIFQYYEEEERQRGNFPDRFSGHQFPNYSSELNVNALLLGDSALYLCASSLMSGEDYNSPLHFGNGTRLTVT.

The chain joins TRBV6-5 to TRBJ2-7; 7 bases line up with TRBD1. The CDR3 runs to 15 residues. Trimming took 5 bases from V and 2 from J; bases not matched to a gene: 9. The germline gives CDR1 MNHEY, CDR2 SVGAGI. CDR3 loop: CASSQLTTGTYEQYF. DNA of the CDR3: TGTGCCAGCAGTCAACTCACGACAGGGACCTACGAGCAGTACTTC.

The chain combines TRBV5-1 with TRBJ2-1; 7 positions match TRBD2. The CDR3 is 17 amino acids. V trimming: 0 bases; J trimming: 6 bases; junction bases outside the gene matches: 12. Germline CDR1 SGHRS, CDR2 YFSETQ. CDR3 DNA: TGCGCCAGCAGCTTGGAGGGTCTGGCGGGGGAATTCAATGAGCAGTTCTTC. It encodes CASSLEGLAGEFNEQFF.

The gene calls are TRBV20-1 and TRBJ1-2; D call uncertain. The CDR3 has 13 amino acids. The germline V gene encodes CDR1 DFQATT and CDR2 SNEGSKA (reference sequence). The germline V and J ends were trimmed by 3 bases and 3 bases, with 11 bases remaining between them. CDR3 nucleotides: TGCAGTGCTAGTCTAGGTTCCGACTATGGCTACACCTTC. It translates to CSASLGSDYGYTF.

The gene calls are TRBV5-4 and TRBJ2-5; 12 bases match TRBD2. This CDR3 contains 15 residues. Germline V lookup: CDR1 SGHNT, CDR2 YYREEE (reference sequence). V was pared by 4 bases and J by 5 bases, with 6 bases of the junction left unmatched. This CDR3 reads CASSLLAGGRETQYF. The CDR3 DNA follows: TGTGCCAGCAGCCTGCTAGCGGGGGGGCGGGAGACCCAGTACTTC.

This rearrangement joins TRBV12-3 or TRBV12-4 to TRBJ2-3; D call uncertain. V lost 7 bases to trimming and J lost 7 bases, with 12 bases between them. CDR3 size: 12 residues. For the CDR3, the DNA is TGTGCCAGCACCCTTAGCACTTATACGCAGTATTTT. Encoded protein: CASTLSTYTQYF.

This clone appeared once. The rearrangement links TRBV7-8 to TRBJ2-7, with 10 bases aligning to TRBD1. CDR1 and CDR2 (germline): SGHVS, FQNEAQ. CDR3 length: 13 amino acids. The V and J ends lost 5 bases and 4 bases, in that order; junction bases with no gene match: 2. The CDR3 sequence is CASSEDRGYEQYF. The CDR3 DNA reads as TGTGCCAGCAGCGAGGACAGGGGGTACGAGCAGTACTTC.

The chain uses TRBV3-1 (or the pseudogene TRBV3-2) and TRBJ2-1; a weak D match, TRBD2 (5 bases). Germline assignment: CDR1 LGHDT and CDR2 YNNKEL (reference sequence). There are 13 residues in the CDR3. V was trimmed by 1 base and J by 4 bases, leaving 5 bases between them. CDR3: CASSQGTYNEQFF. CDR3 in DNA: TGTGCCAGCAGCCAAGGGACTTACAATGAGCAGTTCTTC.

The chain uses TRBV2 and TRBJ2-1; no reliable D call. Trimming cost V 3 bases and J 6 bases, with 6 bases left between them. Germline V gene data show CDR1 as SNHLY and CDR2 as FYNNEI. The CDR3 is made up of 12 amino acids. The CDR3: CASSENINEQFF. The CDR3 DNA reads as TGTGCCAGCAGTGAGAACATCAATGAGCAGTTCTTC.

V and J are TRBV11-1 and TRBJ2-1, with no clear D. V dropped 5 bases and J dropped 4 bases, with 12 bases sitting between them. This CDR3 comprises 14 residues. Germline CDR1 SGHAT, CDR2 FQDESV (reference sequence). Here the CDR3 reads CASSPRQLYNEQFF. In DNA form, the CDR3 reads TGTGCCAGCAGCCCGCGGCAGTTATACAATGAGCAGTTCTTC.

This clone was found once. The V call is TRBV4-2, the J call TRBJ2-7, with 14 bases fitting TRBD2. V lost 2 bases and J lost 2; bases outside the gene matches: 11. Germline V lookup: CDR1 LGHNA, CDR2 YNFKEQ. The CDR3 has 19 amino acids. The CDR3 is CASSQPEGLAGGSPYEQYF. The CDR3 DNA is TGTGCCAGCAGCCAACCGGAAGGACTAGCGGGGGGTTCTCCCTACGAGCAGTACTTC.

CDR3 sequence reads: CASSWGQGARNTGELFF. CDR3 nucleotide sequence: TGTGCCAGCAGCTGGGGACAGGGGGCTAGAAACACCGGGGAGCTGTTTTTT. The chain is built from TRBV3-1 (or the pseudogene TRBV3-2) and TRBJ2-2, with TRBD1 matching over 12 bases. The CDR3 runs 17 residues. The germline V gene has CDR1 LGHDT and CDR2 YNNKEL (reference sequence). V lost 5 bases, J lost 2 bases, and 6 bases stayed unmatched.

This clone came up once. The rearrangement joins TRBV5-1 to TRBJ2-7; D might be TRBD1 (6 bases). Germline V gene sequence: CDR1 SGHRS, CDR2 YFSETQ. The CDR3 totals 13 residues. V was trimmed by 6 bases and J by 7 bases, leaving 17 bases between them. The CDR3 protein is CASNQGQGLEQYF. DNA for the CDR3: TGCGCCAGCAACCAGGGCCAGGGGCTTGAGCAGTACTTC. Supplemented by reference TRBV5-1 and TRBJ2-7, the full variable domain reads KAGVTQTPRYLIKTRGQQVTLSCSPISGHRSVSWYQQTPGQGLQFLFEYFSETQRNKGNFPGRFSGRQFSNSRSEMNVSTLELGDSALYLCASNQGQGLEQYFGPGTRLTVT.

J is TRBJ1-5 and V is TRBV15, with D hard to call. The CDR3 extends over 12 amino acids. The germline V gene encodes CDR1 LNHNV and CDR2 YYDKDF (reference sequence). Trimming took off 2 bases at V and 10 bases at J, with 9 bases between the two ends. This chain's CDR3 is CATSRPQQPQHF. The CDR3 region has the DNA TGTGCCACCAGCAGACCACAGCAACCCCAGCATTTT.

V gene TRBV4-1 combines with J gene TRBJ1-1, with 8 nucleotides matching TRBD1. The V gene end was trimmed by 3 bases and the J gene end by 0 bases; junction bases not matched to a gene: 6. The CDR3 is 16 residues long. Germline CDR1 MGHRA, CDR2 YSYEKL. In nucleotides, the CDR3 is TGCGCCAGCAGCCAGGCACAGGGGGTCATGAACACTGAAGCTTTCTTT. It encodes CASSQAQGVMNTEAFF.

In DNA, the CDR3 is TGTGCCAGCAGCTTATGGAGGGGCGCGGACACCGGGGAGCTGTTTTTT. This translates into CASSLWRGADTGELFF. The chain combines TRBV7-7 with TRBJ2-2, with TRBD2 as a possible D gene (6 bases). Germline V CDR1 and CDR2: SSHAT, FNYEAQ (reference sequence). CDR3 length: 16 residues. V was cut by 2 bases and J by 3 bases, with 13 bases left in between.

The rearrangement uses TRBV9 and TRBJ1-2, with D perhaps TRBD1 (6 bases). Germline V lookup: CDR1 SGDLS, CDR2 YYNGEE. CDR3 length: 18 amino acids. The germline V and J ends were trimmed by 4 bases and 0 bases, with 22 bases remaining between them. The CDR3 nucleotides are TGTGCCAGCAGCCATGGACACAGGGACCCTACCTCTAACTATGGCTACACCTTC. Translating it yields CASSHGHRDPTSNYGYTF.

The rearrangement joins TRBV4-1 to TRBJ1-4, with a weak D call TRBD1 (6 bases). The CDR3 is 17 residues long. V was shortened by 4 bases and J by 6 bases, with 21 bases between the two germline ends. Looked up from germline, CDR1 is MGHRA and CDR2 is YSYEKL. CDR3 in amino acids: CASSPHLFRDTDEKLFF. The CDR3, as DNA: TGCGCCAGCAGCCCACATCTATTCCGGGACACGGATGAAAAACTGTTTTTT.

V and J are TRBV6-2 or TRBV6-3 and TRBJ2-1; perhaps TRBD1 as D (5 bases). The CDR3 is 14 residues long. CDR1 is MNHEY, CDR2 SVGEGT, per germline. The V end lost 2 bases, the J end lost 3 bases, and 8 bases lay between the germline ends. The CDR3 DNA follows: TGTGCCAGCAGTTACATGACAGACTACAATGAGCAGTTCTTC. Translated: CASSYMTDYNEQFF.

V and J are TRBV25-1 and TRBJ2-7, with D possibly TRBD1 on 6 matching bases. Per the germline V gene, CDR1 is MGHDK and CDR2 is SYGVNS. CDR3 size: 14 residues. V shed 6 bases and J shed 3 bases, with 15 bases lying between them. CDR3 nucleotide sequence: TGTGCCAGCAGAGAGGGCGGACAGATCTACGAGCAGTACTTC. It encodes CASREGGQIYEQYF.

The V gene is TRBV21-1, the J gene TRBJ1-1. TRBV21-1 is given as a pseudogene. The CDR3 runs to 14 residues. CDR3 protein: CASSLGGGNTEAFF. The CDR3, as DNA: TGTGCCAGCAGCTTAGGCGGAGGGAACACTGAAGCTTTCTTT.

V usage is TRBV5-1 and J usage is TRBJ1-1, with 7 bases lining up with TRBD1. V trimming: 4 bases; J trimming: 1 base; junction bases outside the gene matches: 4. This CDR3 region has 14 residues. Germline V gives CDR1 SGHRS, CDR2 YFSETQ. The CDR3, as DNA: TGCGCCAGCAGCGTGGGACAGCCGAACACTGAAGCTTTCTTT. Translation gives CASSVGQPNTEAFF. Full variable domain (remainder filled in from reference TRBV5-1 and TRBJ1-1): KAGVTQTPRYLIKTRGQQVTLSCSPISGHRSVSWYQQTPGQGLQFLFEYFSETQRNKGNFPGRFSGRQFSNSRSEMNVSTLELGDSALYLCASSVGQPNTEAFFGQGTRLTVV.

The rearrangement uses TRBV2 and TRBJ1-5; TRBD1 might be the D (5 bases). Germline V lookup: CDR1 SNHLY, CDR2 FYNNEI. The CDR3 spans 14 residues. Trimming took 5 bases from V and 6 from J, leaving 14 bases between them. The CDR3 DNA reads TGTGCCAGCAGTCCCAGGGAAAGGGGTCAGCCCCAGCATTTT. Amino acids: CASSPRERGQPQHF.

This sequence joins TRBV5-8 and TRBJ2-1; D is uncertain. CDR1 and CDR2 (germline): SGHTS, YDEGEE. The CDR3 sequence is 11 residues long. Trimming cost V 5 bases and J 9 bases, with 9 bases left between them. The CDR3 coding sequence is TGTGCCAGCAGTCGGGTGATTGAGCAGTTCTTC. The encoded protein is CASSRVIEQFF.

The chain couples TRBV7-2 to TRBJ1-2; D may be TRBD1 (5 bases). V was shortened by 1 base and J by 4 bases, with 13 bases between the two germline ends. This CDR3 is built from 15 residues. Germline V lookup: CDR1 SGHTA, CDR2 FQGNSA. The CDR3 reads CASSLDDSIGYGYTF. CDR3 sequence (DNA): TGTGCCAGCAGCTTAGACGACAGTATCGGCTATGGCTACACCTTC.

The chain employs TRBV12-3 or TRBV12-4 and TRBJ2-1; possibly TRBD2 for D (6 bases). The CDR3 has 11 amino acids. The V and J ends lost 7 bases and 9 bases respectively, with 10 bases between them. The CDR3 region has the DNA TGTGCCAGCATCGATAGCGGTGAGCAGTTCTTC. This codes for CASIDSGEQFF.

The V and J genes are TRBV6-2 or TRBV6-3 and TRBJ2-2, with D tentatively TRBD1 (6 bases). The length of the CDR3 is 15 residues. V lost 2 bases, J lost 6 bases, and 13 bases lay in between. Germline assignment: CDR1 MNHEY and CDR2 SVGEGT. CDR3 nucleotides: TGTGCCAGCAGTTACAAAGGGGGAAGGTCCGGGGAGCTGTTTTTT. This encodes CASSYKGGRSGELFF.

Note on this clone: This CDR3 is also generated by other DNA sequences in the sample. The chain employs TRBV10-1 and TRBJ2-2; a possible D gene is TRBD2 (5 bases). Germline V gene lookup returns CDR1 WNHNN and CDR2 SYGVQD (reference sequence). The CDR3 runs to 14 residues. Trimming took 0 bases from V and 5 from J, leaving 7 bases between them. The CDR3 nucleotides are TGCGCCAGCAGTGAGTCGGCGGGTACCGGGGAGCTGTTTTTT. Translated, it gives CASSESAGTGELFF.

The chain combines TRBV6-5 with TRBJ2-3; TRBD1 might be the D (6 bases). Trimming stripped 3 bases from V and 4 bases from J, with 14 bases between. The CDR3 length is 15 residues. Looked up from germline, CDR1 is MNHEY and CDR2 is SVGAGI. CDR3 protein: CASSYKGVLADTQYF. CDR3 sequence (DNA): TGTGCCAGCAGTTATAAGGGGGTCCTAGCAGATACGCAGTATTTT.